Listed here is a single T cell receptor (beta chain). Its antigen is not identified. Other DNA sequences within the sample encode an identical CDR3. Germline V gene sequence: CDR1 SGHRS, CDR2 YFSETQ. The CDR3 totals 13 residues. Trimming pared 1 base from V and 1 base from J, leaving 5 bases between. This sample stems from a study of graft-versus-host responses after intestinal transplantation. Some clones are missing from TCRdb's copy, which holds only in-frame ones; the method was immunoSEQ multiplex PCR. This table holds some 76,000 clones, roughly 84% found once. The material sequenced was unstimulated CD8+ T cells sorted from spleen or lymph node cells, taken before transplant. The source of this sequence is a human donor who was the organ donor for an intestinal transplant. The V and J genes are TRBV5-1 and TRBJ1-1; D gene uncertain. The CDR3 DNA sequence: TGCGCCAGCAGCTTGCCCGGGAACACTGAAGCTTTCTTT. As protein: CASSLPGNTEAFF.